These 13 T cell receptor beta chains were sequenced from one sample in a study of shared clonotypes between healthy human individuals. TCRdb's table, derived via immunoSEQ multiplex PCR, lists solely in-frame clones and lacks some. The sample holds about 490,000 clones, around 80% seen once. The sequenced sample consisted of PBMCs. These receptor sequences come from a woman aged 40 to 55 in good health. Some clones in this sample may be carry-over from other donors' samples.

The chain carries TRBV7-3 and TRBJ2-3; maybe TRBD2 (6 bases). V lost 4 bases and J lost 0, with 14 bases in between. CDR1 is SGHTA, CDR2 FQGTGA, per germline. The CDR3 has 16 residues. The CDR3 here is CASSSLAPSSTDTQYF. The CDR3, as DNA: TGTGCCAGCAGCTCACTAGCCCCATCTAGCACAGATACGCAGTATTTT.

Only one count was recorded for this clone. The chain combines TRBV27 with TRBJ2-2; D may be TRBD2 (6 bases). CDR3 length: 13 residues. Trimming stripped 3 bases from V and 7 bases from J, with 9 bases between. The V gene's germline CDR1 is MNHEY and CDR2 SMNVEV (reference sequence). The CDR3 DNA reads TGTGCCAGCAGTTTCCGGGGGAACGGGGAGCTGTTTTTT. The encoded protein is CASSFRGNGELFF.

The chain couples TRBV14 to TRBJ2-1; tentative D call: TRBD2 (6 bases). Germline V gives CDR1 SGHDN, CDR2 FVKESK. The V gene lost 2 bases and the J gene lost 0 bases, with 11 bases spanning the gap. This CDR3 region has 16 residues. Here the CDR3 DNA reads TGTGCCAGCAGCCAAATTCTAGCGAGCTCCTACAATGAGCAGTTCTTC. It yields the protein CASSQILASSYNEQFF.

The chain employs TRBV27 and TRBJ2-7; TRBD1 or TRBD2 may be the D gene (5 bases each). This CDR3 has 14 amino acids. V lost 3 bases, J lost 6 bases, and 15 bases lay in between. Germline CDR1 MNHEY, CDR2 SMNVEV (reference sequence). The CDR3 DNA sequence: TGTGCCAGCAGTTTGGTGAGGGGAACGCGCGAGCAGTACTTC. This encodes CASSLVRGTREQYF.

Details on this clone: Only one base separates this from a far larger clonotype, so it likely reflects a read error. V and J are TRBV4-2 and TRBJ2-1, with TRBD2 matching 8 bases. The CDR3 contains 16 residues. Germline V gene sequence: CDR1 LGHNA, CDR2 YNFKEQ. CDR3 DNA: TGTGCCGGCAGCCAAGAAGTAGCGGGATCCTACAATGAGCAGTTCTTC. This encodes CAGSQEVAGSYNEQFF.

This chain links TRBV4-3 with TRBJ2-7; D perhaps matches TRBD1 (5 bases). The CDR3 length is 15 residues. Trimming cost V 0 bases and J 6 bases, with 15 bases left between them. Germline V gene data show CDR1 as LGHNA and CDR2 as YSLEER. CDR3 sequence reads: CASSQELRWGGEQYF. CDR3 sequence (DNA): TGCGCCAGCAGCCAAGAGCTCAGGTGGGGCGGCGAGCAGTACTTC.

The rearrangement joins TRBV30 to TRBJ1-1, with 9 bases that match TRBD1. CDR1 and CDR2 (germline): GTSNPN, SVGIG (reference sequence). Germline trimming cut 3 bases from V and 11 bases from J; bases unmatched to any gene: 10. This CDR3 is built from 13 residues. CDR3 region: CAWSPDRGIDAFF. The DNA of the CDR3 is TGTGCCTGGAGCCCGGACAGGGGAATTGACGCTTTCTTT. Full variable domain (outside the CDR3, taken from reference TRBV30 and TRBJ1-1): SQTIHQWPATLVQPVGSPLSLECTVEGTSNPNLYWYRQAAGRGLQLLFYSVGIGQISSEVPQNLSASRPQDRQFILSSKKLLLSDSGFYLCAWSPDRGIDAFFGQGTRLTVV.

The chain links TRBV9 to TRBJ2-3; D might be TRBD2 (7 bases). Germline V lookup: CDR1 SGDLS, CDR2 YYNGEE. V lost 2 bases, J lost 6 bases, and 16 bases lay in between. This CDR3 is built from 15 residues. Here the CDR3 reads CASSVGGAQGDTQYF. The CDR3 DNA is TGTGCCAGCAGCGTTGGGGGGGCGCAAGGGGATACGCAGTATTTT.

The chain links TRBV5-1 to TRBJ1-1, with D possibly matching TRBD1 (6 bases). The CDR3 is 15 residues long. Trimming stripped 1 base from V and 6 bases from J, with 16 bases between. Looked up from germline, CDR1 is SGHRS and CDR2 is YFSETQ. Written as DNA, the CDR3 is TGCGCCAGCAGCTTGAACCCCGGGGGGCGCGCTGAAGCTTTCTTT. Translation gives CASSLNPGGRAEAFF.

The chain combines TRBV10-3 with TRBJ2-1; TRBD1 agrees at 9 bases. The CDR3 is 16 amino acids. V dropped 7 bases and J dropped 4; count of bases not matched to a gene: 11. Germline assignment: CDR1 ENHRY and CDR2 SYGVKD. CDR3 residues: CAINGQGTPQYNEQFF. DNA of the CDR3: TGTGCCATCAACGGACAGGGGACCCCACAATACAATGAGCAGTTCTTC.

The chain employs TRBV18 and TRBJ2-7; 14 bases agree with TRBD2. Germline CDR1 is KGHSH and CDR2 is LQKENI. The CDR3 runs to 16 residues. The J segment lost 5 bases and the V segment lost 3 bases, leaving 6 bases of the junction unmatched. The CDR3 coding sequence is TGTGCCAGCTCACCTCGACTAGCGGGAGGGTTCAACGAGCAGTACTTC. Translated: CASSPRLAGGFNEQYF.

The chain combines TRBV5-4 with TRBJ2-2, with TRBD2 identical over 11 bases. The CDR3 contains 16 residues. The junction had 9 bases not matched to a gene; V was cut back by 5 bases and J by 6 bases. CDR1 is SGHNT, CDR2 YYREEE, per germline (reference sequence). This CDR3 is CASRPTSGRSSGELFF. CDR3 DNA: TGTGCCAGCAGACCCACTAGCGGGAGATCCTCCGGGGAGCTGTTTTTT.

Regarding this clone: The same CDR3 arises from other DNA sequences in this sample as well. The J gene is TRBJ1-3, the V gene TRBV5-1; D may be TRBD1 (6 bases). This CDR3 contains 14 residues. Germline values: CDR1 SGHRS, CDR2 YFSETQ. Deletions cut 4 bases from V and 2 bases from J, with 10 bases between. The CDR3 spells CASSSGTTGNTIYF. Here the CDR3 DNA reads TGCGCCAGCAGCAGCGGGACAACTGGAAACACCATATATTTT.